This T cell receptor (beta chain) was recovered during a study of blood T cell repertoires in COVID-19. Study-level information: The United States, Italy and Spain supplied acute and convalescent COVID-19 samples.

Trimming cost V 5 bases and J 4 bases, with 6 bases left between them. The CDR3 runs 12 residues. The germline V gene encodes CDR1 LNHDA and CDR2 SQIVND (reference sequence). This clone was seen more than once but under ten times. Original processing notes: Using reference gene primer amplification, nucleated cell counts were estimated. Sequencing used immunoSEQ multiplex PCR; TCRdb keeps in-frame clones, though not all of them. V and J calls and clone size are copied from that table; D and trimming were computed from the DNA. The sample carries 360,000 or so clones, roughly four fifths recorded once. Those enrolled, adults aged roughly 18 to 100 years, came from roughly 22 US areas. Membership in each cohort depended on participant-reported clinical history.

This clonotype was obtained from a woman between 50 and 59 years old who had recovered from COVID-19. The specimen was PBMCs or T cells enriched from blood (not recorded which). V is TRBV19 and J is TRBJ1-3; D gene unclear. This CDR3 reads CASSFIGNTIYF. Here the CDR3 DNA reads TGTGCCAGTAGTTTTATCGGAAACACCATATATTTT. Full variable domain (rest looked up from reference TRBV19 and TRBJ1-3): DGGITQSPKYLFRKEGQNVTLSCEQNLNHDAMYWYRQDPGQGLRLIYYSQIVNDFQKGDIAEGYSVSREKKESFPLTVTSAQKNPTAFYLCASSFIGNTIYFGEGSWLTVV.